These 22 T cell receptor beta chains were sequenced from one sample in a study of CXCR3-negative and CXCR3-positive naive CD8 T cells (dated by TCRdb to the late 2010s). On the study overall, not on this receptor specifically: Compared with CXCR3-negative naive cells, CXCR3-positive naive cells had TRB CDR3s with higher hydrophobicity (lower Kidera factor 4), lower energy, and higher strength and volume indices.

Their antigens are not known. Sequencing took place on a NextSeq 550. The Human TCR Profiling Kit (MiLaboratory) was used to prepare UMI-labeled 5' RACE TRB cDNA libraries. Reads reprocessed by TCRdb are summarized as one entry per CDR3 protein sequence, and DNA is absent. The sample's table lists a count of some 120,000 distinct CDR3 sequences. The top ten clonotypes cover 0.5% to 0.7% of the sample. The specimen sequenced was naive CXCR3+ CD8+ T cells from blood. The cell subset or site tag for this specimen amounts to: CD45RO-CCR7+CD27+CD95- naive CD8+ T cells expressing CXCR3 (TNR3+). These receptors were obtained from a human donor in good health. Some clones in this sample may be carry-over from other donors' samples.

The gene calls are TRBV20-1 and TRBJ2-7; TCRdb proposes TRBD2, but this gene call is untestable without DNA. CDR1 is DFQATT and CDR2 is SNEGSKA in the germline V gene (reference sequence). The CDR3 runs 15 residues. The CDR3 loop reads CSALYSGGANYEQYF.

The chain recombines TRBV5-4 with TRBJ2-7; checking the TCRdb D call of TRBD1 is not possible without DNA. The CDR3 loop spans 15 amino acids. Germline-derived CDR1 and CDR2 are SGHNT and YYREEE (reference sequence). CDR3: CASSEYSGPHYEQYF. Full variable domain (missing parts from reference TRBV5-4 and TRBJ2-7): ETGVTQSPTHLIKTRGQQVTLRCSSQSGHNTVSWYQQALGQGPQFIFQYYREEENGRGNFPPRFSGLQFPNYSSELNVNALELDDSALYLCASSEYSGPHYEQYFGPGTRLTVT.

The chain is built from TRBV7-9 and TRBJ1-1; TCRdb indicates TRBD1, and absent DNA this call remains unverified. The CDR3 sequence is 15 residues long. Germline lookup yields CDR1 SEHNR and CDR2 FQNEAQ (reference sequence). CDR3 region: CASSPRLDRGTEAFF.

The chain has TRBV6-4 and TRBJ2-1; TCRdb's D call of TRBD2 is untestable without DNA. The germline CDR1 and CDR2 sequences are MRHNA and SNTAGT. The CDR3 runs to 15 residues. The CDR3 is CASSREDRNYNEQFF.

The V gene is TRBV5-1, the J gene TRBJ2-1. CDR3 length: 12 amino acids. Germline V gene data show CDR1 as SGHRS and CDR2 as YFSETQ. The CDR3 sequence: CASSLDWDEQFF. Filled out from reference TRBV5-1 and TRBJ2-1, the complete variable domain reads KAGVTQTPRYLIKTRGQQVTLSCSPISGHRSVSWYQQTPGQGLQFLFEYFSETQRNKGNFPGRFSGRQFSNSRSEMNVSTLELGDSALYLCASSLDWDEQFFGPGTRLTVL.

The chain joins TRBV29-1 to TRBJ1-1. The CDR3 is 14 amino acids. The V gene's germline CDR1 is SQVTM and CDR2 ANQGSEA. This CDR3 is CSVERRQGYTEAFF.

The CDR3 here is CASSFFGGSYNEQFF. This chain links TRBV27 with TRBJ2-1. Germline V gene data show CDR1 as MNHEY and CDR2 as SMNVEV (reference sequence). The CDR3 runs to 15 residues.

CDR3 loop: CSVTGGLDEQFF. This chain joins TRBV29-1 and TRBJ2-1; TCRdb outputs TRBD1, but without DNA this stays unchecked. Germline CDR1 SQVTM, CDR2 ANQGSEA. The CDR3 is 12 amino acids.

This chain links TRBV29-1 with TRBJ2-1; with no DNA, the TCRdb D assignment of TRBD1 cannot be verified. The CDR3 extends over 12 amino acids. CDR1 SQVTM and CDR2 ANQGSEA come from the germline V gene. CDR3 loop: CSVPDRGNEQFF.

The rearrangement uses TRBV13 and TRBJ1-6. This CDR3 spans 15 amino acids. Germline lookup yields CDR1 PRHDT and CDR2 FYEKMQ (reference sequence). The CDR3: CASSLGFSENSPLHF.

The chain joins TRBV20-1 to TRBJ2-1; the D gene TCRdb calls, TRBD2, cannot be checked with no DNA. The CDR3 spans 15 residues. Germline lookup yields CDR1 DFQATT and CDR2 SNEGSKA (reference sequence). This CDR3 reads CSAREWASSYNEQFF.

The V and J genes are TRBV7-5 and TRBJ2-5. TRBV7-5 is a pseudogene. The CDR3 sequence is 15 residues long. The CDR3 region is CISVPEACGLETQYF.

The rearrangement joins TRBV7-3 to TRBJ2-2; TCRdb returns TRBD2, unconfirmable since there is no DNA. CDR3 length: 16 residues. Germline V gives CDR1 SGHTA, CDR2 FQGTGA. This CDR3 is CASSQVQRVNTGELFF.

The genes are TRBV29-1 and TRBJ2-1; TCRdb selects TRBD1, and the lack of DNA leaves this call unchecked. The germline V gene has CDR1 SQVTM and CDR2 ANQGSEA. The CDR3 runs to 14 residues. CDR3: CSVTGTGVYNEQFF.

This chain joins TRBV30 and TRBJ1-1; there is no DNA to check the TCRdb D call of TRBD1. Germline loops: CDR1 GTSNPN, CDR2 SVGIG (reference sequence). The CDR3 sequence is 15 residues long. Here the CDR3 reads CAWSVLTGANTEAFF.

The rearrangement joins TRBV7-9 to TRBJ1-2; TCRdb lists TRBD1, though no DNA is available to test this call. Germline CDR1 reads SEHNR; CDR2 reads FQNEAQ (reference sequence). This CDR3 contains 12 residues. The CDR3 sequence is CASSGASYGYTF.

The gene calls are TRBV11-2 and TRBJ2-7; TCRdb calls TRBD2, which cannot be checked without DNA. The CDR3 is 16 amino acids. Germline loops: CDR1 SGHAT, CDR2 FQNNGV. The CDR3 protein is CASSLAGSGSFYEQYF.

The J gene is TRBJ2-7, the V gene TRBV28; checking the TCRdb D call of TRBD1 is not possible without DNA. CDR1 and CDR2 (germline): MDHEN, SYDVKM. The CDR3 spans 15 residues. The CDR3 spells CASTLSVGGTYEQYF.

The chain combines TRBV25-1 with TRBJ1-2; TCRdb names TRBD1, which stays unverified in the absence of DNA. The CDR3 loop spans 13 amino acids. Germline lookup yields CDR1 MGHDK and CDR2 SYGVNS. CDR3: CASSPTGYYGYTF.

The chain has TRBV29-1 and TRBJ2-3; without DNA, the TCRdb call of TRBD2 cannot be checked. The germline CDR1 and CDR2 sequences are SQVTM and ANQGSEA. The length of the CDR3 is 17 residues. CDR3 protein: CIVEEGPAGRGTDTQYF.

Here the CDR3 reads CASSTSSAGELFF. The V gene is TRBV19, the J gene TRBJ2-2; checking the TCRdb D call of TRBD2 is not possible without DNA. Germline values: CDR1 LNHDA, CDR2 SQIVND (reference sequence). This CDR3 spans 13 amino acids.

The chain recombines TRBV6-4 with TRBJ2-1; lacking DNA, the TRBD2 call made by TCRdb goes unchecked. The CDR3 is 17 residues long. Germline V gene lookup returns CDR1 MRHNA and CDR2 SNTAGT. CDR3 sequence reads: CASSDSKRESSYNEQFF.